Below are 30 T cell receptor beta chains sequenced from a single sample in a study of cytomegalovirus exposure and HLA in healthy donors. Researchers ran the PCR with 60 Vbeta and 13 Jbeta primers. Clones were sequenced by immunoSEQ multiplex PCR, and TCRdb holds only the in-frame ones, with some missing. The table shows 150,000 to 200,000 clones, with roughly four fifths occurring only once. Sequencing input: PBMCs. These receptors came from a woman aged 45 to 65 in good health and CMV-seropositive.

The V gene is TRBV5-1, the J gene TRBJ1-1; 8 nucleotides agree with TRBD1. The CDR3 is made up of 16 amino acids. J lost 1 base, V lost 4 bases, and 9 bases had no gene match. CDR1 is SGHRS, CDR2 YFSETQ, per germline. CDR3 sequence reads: CASSPFGQGRNTEAFF. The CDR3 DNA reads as TGCGCCAGCAGCCCATTCGGACAGGGAAGGAACACTGAAGCTTTCTTT.

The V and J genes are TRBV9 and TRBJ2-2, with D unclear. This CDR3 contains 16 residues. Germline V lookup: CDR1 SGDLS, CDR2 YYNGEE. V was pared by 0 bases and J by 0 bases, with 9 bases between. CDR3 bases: TGTGCCAGCAGCGTAGCTCCCAGTCCGAACACCGGGGAGCTGTTTTTT. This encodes CASSVAPSPNTGELFF.

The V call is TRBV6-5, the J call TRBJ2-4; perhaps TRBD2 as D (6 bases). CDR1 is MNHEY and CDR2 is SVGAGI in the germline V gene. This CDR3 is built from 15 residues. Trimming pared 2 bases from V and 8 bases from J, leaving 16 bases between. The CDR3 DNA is TGTGCCAGCAGTTACGATGGGGGAGGCGCGGACATTCAGTACTTC. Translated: CASSYDGGGADIQYF.

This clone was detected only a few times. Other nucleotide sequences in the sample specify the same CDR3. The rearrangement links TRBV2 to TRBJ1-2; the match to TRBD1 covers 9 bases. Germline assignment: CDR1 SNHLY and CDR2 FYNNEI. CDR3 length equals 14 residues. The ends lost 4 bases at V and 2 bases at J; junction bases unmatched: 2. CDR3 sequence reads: CASSVQGANYGYTF. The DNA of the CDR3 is TGTGCCAGCAGTGTACAGGGGGCGAACTATGGCTACACCTTC.

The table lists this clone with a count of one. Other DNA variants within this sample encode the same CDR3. This chain's CDR3 is CASSPGGNEQFF. CDR3 nucleotides: TGTGCCAGCAGCCCCGGGGGGAATGAGCAGTTCTTC. This rearrangement joins TRBV7-3 to TRBJ2-1; 7 bases align to TRBD2. The V and J ends lost 5 bases and 7 bases, in that order; junction bases with no gene match: 2. The CDR3 length is 12 residues. The germline V gene encodes CDR1 SGHTA and CDR2 FQGTGA.

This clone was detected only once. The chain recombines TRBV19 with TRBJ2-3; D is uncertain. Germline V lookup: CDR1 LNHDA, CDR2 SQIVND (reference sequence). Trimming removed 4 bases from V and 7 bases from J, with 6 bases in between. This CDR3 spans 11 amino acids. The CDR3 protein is CASSTQNTQYF. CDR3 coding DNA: TGTGCCAGTAGTACCCAGAATACGCAGTATTTT. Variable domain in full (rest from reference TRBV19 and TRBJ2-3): DGGITQSPKYLFRKEGQNVTLSCEQNLNHDAMYWYRQDPGQGLRLIYYSQIVNDFQKGDIAEGYSVSREKKESFPLTVTSAQKNPTAFYLCASSTQNTQYFGPGTRLTVL.

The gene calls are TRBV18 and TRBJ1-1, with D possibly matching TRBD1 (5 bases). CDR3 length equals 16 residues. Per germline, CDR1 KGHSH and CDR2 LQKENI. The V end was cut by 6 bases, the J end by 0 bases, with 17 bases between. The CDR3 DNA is TGTGCCAGCTCCTCGACGGGGGGAAGCGTGAACACTGAAGCTTTCTTT. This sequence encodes CASSSTGGSVNTEAFF.

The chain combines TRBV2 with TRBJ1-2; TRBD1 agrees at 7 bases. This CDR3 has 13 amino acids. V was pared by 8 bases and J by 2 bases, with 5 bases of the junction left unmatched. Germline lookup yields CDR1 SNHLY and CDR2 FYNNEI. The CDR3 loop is CASVGTENYGYTF. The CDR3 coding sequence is TGTGCCAGCGTTGGGACAGAAAACTATGGCTACACCTTC.

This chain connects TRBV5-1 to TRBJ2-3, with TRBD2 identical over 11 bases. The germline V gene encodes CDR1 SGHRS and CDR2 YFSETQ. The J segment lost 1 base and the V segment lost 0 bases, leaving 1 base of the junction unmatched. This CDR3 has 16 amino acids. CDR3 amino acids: CASSLETSGGTDTQYF. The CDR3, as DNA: TGCGCCAGCAGCTTGGAGACTAGCGGGGGCACAGATACGCAGTATTTT. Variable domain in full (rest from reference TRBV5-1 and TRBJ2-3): KAGVTQTPRYLIKTRGQQVTLSCSPISGHRSVSWYQQTPGQGLQFLFEYFSETQRNKGNFPGRFSGRQFSNSRSEMNVSTLELGDSALYLCASSLETSGGTDTQYFGPGTRLTVL.

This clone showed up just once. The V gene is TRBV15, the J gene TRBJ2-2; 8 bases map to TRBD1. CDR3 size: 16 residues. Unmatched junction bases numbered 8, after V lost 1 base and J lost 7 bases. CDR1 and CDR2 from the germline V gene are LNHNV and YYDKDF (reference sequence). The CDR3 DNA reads TGTGCCACCAGCAGAGCGGGACAGGTGTCCTTCGGGGAGCTGTTTTTT. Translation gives CATSRAGQVSFGELFF.

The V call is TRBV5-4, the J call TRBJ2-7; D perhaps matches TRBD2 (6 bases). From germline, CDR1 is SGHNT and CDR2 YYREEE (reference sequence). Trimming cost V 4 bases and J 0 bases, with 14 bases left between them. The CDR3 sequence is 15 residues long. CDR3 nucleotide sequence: TGTGCCAGCAGCCCTGGGGGGTTAAGCTCCTACGAGCAGTACTTC. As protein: CASSPGGLSSYEQYF.

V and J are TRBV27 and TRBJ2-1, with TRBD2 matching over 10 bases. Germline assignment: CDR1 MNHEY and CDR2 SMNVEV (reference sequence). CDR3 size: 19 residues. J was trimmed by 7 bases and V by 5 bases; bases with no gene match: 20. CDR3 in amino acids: CASSTRTAPAAGGRNEQFF. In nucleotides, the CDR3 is TGTGCCAGCAGTACCCGAACCGCCCCGGCAGCGGGGGGGCGGAATGAGCAGTTCTTC.

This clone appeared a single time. CDR3 bases: TGTGCCAGCAGCCTAAACAGGGACGGCTATGGCTACACCTTC. Its translation: CASSLNRDGYGYTF. The V and J genes are TRBV5-4 and TRBJ1-2, with a weak D call TRBD1 (6 bases). CDR3 length equals 14 residues. V lost 4 bases to trimming and J lost 4 bases, with 14 bases between them. CDR1 and CDR2 from the germline V gene are SGHNT and YYREEE (reference sequence). The whole variable domain, filled in from reference TRBV5-4 and TRBJ1-2, reads ETGVTQSPTHLIKTRGQQVTLRCSSQSGHNTVSWYQQALGQGPQFIFQYYREEENGRGNFPPRFSGLQFPNYSSELNVNALELDDSALYLCASSLNRDGYGYTFGSGTRLTVV.

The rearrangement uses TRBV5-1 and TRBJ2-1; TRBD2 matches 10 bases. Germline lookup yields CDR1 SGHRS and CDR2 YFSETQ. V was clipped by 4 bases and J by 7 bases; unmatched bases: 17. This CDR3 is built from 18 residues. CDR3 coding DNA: TGCGCCAGCAGCCGGGAACCGGCGGGGCTAGCGGGGGCAAATGAGCAGTTCTTC. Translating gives CASSREPAGLAGANEQFF.

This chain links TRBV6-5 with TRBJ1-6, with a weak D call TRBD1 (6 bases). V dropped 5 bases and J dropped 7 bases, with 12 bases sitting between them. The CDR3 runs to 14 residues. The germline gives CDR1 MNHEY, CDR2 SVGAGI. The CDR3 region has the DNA TGTGCCAGCAGTCGCGACAGGTCGAATTCACCCCTCCACTTT. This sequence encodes CASSRDRSNSPLHF.

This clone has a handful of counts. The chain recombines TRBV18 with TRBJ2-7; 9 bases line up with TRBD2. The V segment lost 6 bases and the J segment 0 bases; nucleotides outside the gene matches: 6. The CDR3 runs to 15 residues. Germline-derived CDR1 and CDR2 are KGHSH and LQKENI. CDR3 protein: CASSPAAGGSYEQYF. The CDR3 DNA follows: TGTGCCAGCTCCCCGGCAGCGGGGGGCTCCTACGAGCAGTACTTC.

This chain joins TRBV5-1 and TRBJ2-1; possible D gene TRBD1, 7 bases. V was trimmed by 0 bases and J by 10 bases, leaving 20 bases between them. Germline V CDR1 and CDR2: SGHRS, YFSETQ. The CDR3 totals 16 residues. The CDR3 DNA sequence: TGCGCCAGCAGCTTGGTCGTAGGGGGCGGCGGGGAAGAGCAGTTCTTC. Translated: CASSLVVGGGGEEQFF.

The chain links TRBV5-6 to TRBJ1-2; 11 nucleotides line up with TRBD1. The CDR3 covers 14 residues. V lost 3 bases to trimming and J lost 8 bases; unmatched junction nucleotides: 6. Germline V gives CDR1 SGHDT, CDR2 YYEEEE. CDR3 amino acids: CASSWEDRGRGYTF. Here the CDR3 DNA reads TGTGCCAGCAGCTGGGAGGACAGGGGGCGAGGCTACACCTTC.

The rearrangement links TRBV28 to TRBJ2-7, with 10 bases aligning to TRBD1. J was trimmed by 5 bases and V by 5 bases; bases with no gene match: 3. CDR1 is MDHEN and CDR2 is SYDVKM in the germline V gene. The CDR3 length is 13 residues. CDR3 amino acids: CASSDRGLNEQYF. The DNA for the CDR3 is TGTGCCAGCAGTGACAGGGGGCTTAACGAGCAGTACTTC.

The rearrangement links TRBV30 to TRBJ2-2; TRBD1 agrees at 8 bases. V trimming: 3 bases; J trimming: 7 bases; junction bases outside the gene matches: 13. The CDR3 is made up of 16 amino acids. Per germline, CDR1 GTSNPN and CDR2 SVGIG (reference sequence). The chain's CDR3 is CAWSGSGTGRHGELFF. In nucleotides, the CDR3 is TGTGCCTGGAGCGGCTCCGGGACAGGCCGGCACGGGGAGCTGTTTTTT.

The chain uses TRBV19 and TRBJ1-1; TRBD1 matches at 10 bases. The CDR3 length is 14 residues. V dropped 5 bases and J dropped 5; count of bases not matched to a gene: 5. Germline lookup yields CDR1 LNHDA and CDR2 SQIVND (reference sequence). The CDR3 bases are TGTGCCAGTAGTCCGGGACAGGGGTGGACTGAAGCTTTCTTT. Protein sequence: CASSPGQGWTEAFF.

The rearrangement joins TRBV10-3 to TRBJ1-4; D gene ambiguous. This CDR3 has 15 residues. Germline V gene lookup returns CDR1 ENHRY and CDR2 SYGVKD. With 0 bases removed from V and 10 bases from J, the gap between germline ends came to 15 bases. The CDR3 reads CAISESRGEAGKLFF. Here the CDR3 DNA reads TGTGCCATCAGTGAGTCACGAGGTGAAGCGGGAAAACTGTTTTTT.

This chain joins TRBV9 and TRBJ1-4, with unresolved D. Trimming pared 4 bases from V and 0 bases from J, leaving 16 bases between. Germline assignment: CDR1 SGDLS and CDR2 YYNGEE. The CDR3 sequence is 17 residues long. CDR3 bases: TGTGCCAGCAGCACTCGGCCGGCAGAGGCAACTAATGAAAAACTGTTTTTT. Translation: CASSTRPAEATNEKLFF.

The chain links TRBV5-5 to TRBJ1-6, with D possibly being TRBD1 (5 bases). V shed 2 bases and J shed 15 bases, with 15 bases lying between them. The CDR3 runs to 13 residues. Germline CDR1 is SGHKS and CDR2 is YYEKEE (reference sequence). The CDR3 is CASSFASREDLHF. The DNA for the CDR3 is TGTGCCAGCAGCTTCGCTTCCAGGGAAGACCTCCACTTT.

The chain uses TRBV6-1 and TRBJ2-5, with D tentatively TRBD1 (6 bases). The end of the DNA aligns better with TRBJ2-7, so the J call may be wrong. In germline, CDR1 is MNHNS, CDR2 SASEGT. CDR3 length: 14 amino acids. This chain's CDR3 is CASSEQGTYYEQYF. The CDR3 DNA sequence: TGTGCCAGCAGTGAACAGGGGACCTACTACGAGCAGTACTTC.

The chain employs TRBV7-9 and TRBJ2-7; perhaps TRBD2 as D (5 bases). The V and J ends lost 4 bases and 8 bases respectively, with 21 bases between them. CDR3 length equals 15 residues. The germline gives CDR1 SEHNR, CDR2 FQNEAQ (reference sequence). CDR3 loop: CASSSSNLKTGKQYF. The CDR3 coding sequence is TGTGCCAGCAGCTCGTCGAATTTAAAGACGGGGAAGCAGTACTTC.

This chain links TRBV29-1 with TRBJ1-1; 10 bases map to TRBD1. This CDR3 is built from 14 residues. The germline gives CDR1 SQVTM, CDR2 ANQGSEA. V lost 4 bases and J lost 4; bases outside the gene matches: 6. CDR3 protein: CSVGDRGLATEAFF. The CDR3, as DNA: TGCAGCGTTGGTGACAGGGGGCTTGCCACTGAAGCTTTCTTT. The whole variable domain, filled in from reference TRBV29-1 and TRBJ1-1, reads SAVISQKPSRDICQRGTSLTIQCQVDSQVTMMFWYRQQPGQSLTLIATANQGSEATYESGFVIDKFPISRPNLTFSTLTVSNMSPEDSSIYLCSVGDRGLATEAFFGQGTRLTVV.

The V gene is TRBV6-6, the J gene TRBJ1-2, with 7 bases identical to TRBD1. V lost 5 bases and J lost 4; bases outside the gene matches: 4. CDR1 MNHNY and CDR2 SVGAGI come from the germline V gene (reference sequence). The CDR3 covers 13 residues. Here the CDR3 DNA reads TGTGCCAGCAGTCCCGGACAGGCCTATGGCTACACCTTC. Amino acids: CASSPGQAYGYTF.

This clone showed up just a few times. The CDR3 DNA reads TGTGCCACCAGCGGGGCTAGCGGGGGGGCAGCCGGGGAGCTGTTTTTT. Its protein is CATSGASGGAAGELFF. This chain links TRBV15 with TRBJ2-2, with 12 bases identical to TRBD2. V was clipped by 5 bases and J by 6 bases; unmatched bases: 7. The CDR3 is made up of 16 amino acids. Germline-derived CDR1 and CDR2 are LNHNV and YYDKDF (reference sequence).

The CDR3 loop reads CASRDRGEQPQHF. The CDR3 DNA is TGTGCCAGCAGAGACAGGGGGGAACAGCCCCAGCATTTT. The chain is built from TRBV6-6 and TRBJ1-5; 9 positions match TRBD1. The CDR3 totals 13 residues. Germline V gene lookup returns CDR1 MNHNY and CDR2 SVGAGI (reference sequence). The ends lost 6 bases at V and 7 bases at J; junction bases unmatched: 4.